A selection of T cell receptor beta chains follows, all from one sample in a study. TCRdb fed the 5' RACE reads into MiXCR, producing one record per CDR3 protein. This sample carries 25,000 to 40,000 distinct CDR3 sequences, roughly 24% of them seen once, and the ten largest clones take 3.5% to 4%. Sequencing used naive CD4+ T cells sorted from a lymph node. The receptors originated from a female donor with breast cancer. Each CDR3 is given with its conserved first and last residue. D genes are given only for firm matches. Some rows have no size entry. The others give once, few or many, or a class for an expanded clone.

v_gene	d_gene	abundance	j_gene	CDR3aa	CDR3nt
TRBV2	NA	NA	TRBJ1-1	CASSLSPGTNTEAFF	TGTGCCAGCAGTTTATCTCCGGGAACAAACACTGAAGCTTTCTTT
TRBV27	TRBD2	few	TRBJ2-7	CASSWTSGKDEQYF	TGTGCCAGCAGTTGGACTAGCGGGAAGGACGAGCAGTACTTC
TRBV7-2	NA	NA	TRBJ2-2	CASSVREQRNTGELFF	TGTGCCAGCAGCGTGCGTGAACAGAGGAACACCGGGGAGCTGTTTTTT
TRBV7-8	TRBD2	NA	TRBJ2-5	CASSKEAGGEETQYF	TGTGCCAGCAGTAAAGAAGCGGGGGGGGAAGAGACCCAGTACTTC
TRBV6-2/TRBV6-3	TRBD2	NA	TRBJ2-1	CASKGREGESKSYNEQFF	TGTGCCAGCAAGGGACGGGAGGGGGAGAGCAAGTCCTACAATGAGCAGTTCTTC
TRBV12-3/TRBV12-4	TRBD1	few	TRBJ2-7	CASRDRGTYEQYF	TGTGCCAGCAGGGACAGGGGAACCTACGAGCAGTACTTC
TRBV7-2	TRBD1	many	TRBJ1-3	CASSLETGGLGNTIYF	TGTGCCAGCAGCTTAGAGACAGGGGGCCTTGGAAACACCATATATTTT
TRBV5-1	NA	NA	TRBJ2-7	CASSLASPSLGGQYF	TGCGCCAGCAGCTTGGCCTCGCCTTCGTTGGGTGGGCAGTACTTC
TRBV4-1	NA	few	TRBJ1-3	CASSHRTSGNTIYF	TGCGCCAGCAGCCACAGGACATCTGGAAACACCATATATTTT
TRBV20-1	NA	many	TRBJ1-5	CSAPDVASNQPQHF	TGCAGTGCCCCCGATGTAGCATCAAATCAGCCCCAGCATTTT
TRBV5-1	TRBD2	NA	TRBJ2-3	CASGSGLAGDTDTQYF	TGCGCCAGCGGCTCCGGACTAGCGGGGGACACAGATACGCAGTATTTT
TRBV27	NA	NA	TRBJ2-1	CASTSFLRASYNEQFF	TGTGCCAGCACCTCTTTCCTAAGGGCATCCTACAATGAGCAGTTCTTC
TRBV4-3	NA	NA	TRBJ2-1	CASSRSRDSYNEQFF	TGCGCCAGCAGCCGAAGCAGGGACTCGTACAATGAGCAGTTCTTC
TRBV6-6	TRBD1	NA	TRBJ1-4	CASRPGQGREKLFF	TGTGCCAGCAGGCCTGGACAGGGGAGGGAAAAACTGTTTTTT
TRBV20-1	TRBD2	NA	TRBJ2-1	CSAVFYRSGTSGISEQFF	TGCAGTGCCGTTTTTTACAGATCCGGGACTAGCGGGATAAGTGAGCAGTTCTTC
TRBV5-1	NA	many	TRBJ2-7	CASRTYSGSYEQYF	TGCGCCAGCAGAACTTACTCGGGCTCCTACGAGCAGTACTTC